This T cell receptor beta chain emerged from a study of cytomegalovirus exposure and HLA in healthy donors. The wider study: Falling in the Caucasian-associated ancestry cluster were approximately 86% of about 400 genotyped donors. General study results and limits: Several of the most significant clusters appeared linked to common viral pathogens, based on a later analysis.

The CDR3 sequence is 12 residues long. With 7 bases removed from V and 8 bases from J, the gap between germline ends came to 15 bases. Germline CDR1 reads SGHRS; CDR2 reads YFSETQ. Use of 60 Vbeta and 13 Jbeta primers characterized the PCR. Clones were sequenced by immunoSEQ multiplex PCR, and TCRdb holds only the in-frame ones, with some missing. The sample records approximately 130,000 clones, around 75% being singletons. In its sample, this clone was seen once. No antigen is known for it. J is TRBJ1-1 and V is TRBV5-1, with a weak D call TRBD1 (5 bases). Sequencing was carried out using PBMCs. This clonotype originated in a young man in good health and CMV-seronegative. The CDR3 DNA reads TGCGCCAGCTCCCCGGCGGGGGGAGAAGCTTTCTTT. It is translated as CASSPAGGEAFF.